The 28 T cell receptor beta chains reported below all come from one sample, sequenced in a study of naive and memory T cell subsets. Study conclusions and caveats: Possibly reflecting memory cells re-expressing CD45RA, a few larger clonotypes occurred in naive repertoires, especially CD8.

The antigens these receptors bind are not known. Two oligonucleotides, mixed equimolar, formed the beta constant-region primer covering TRBC1 and TRBC2. Nested alpha and beta constant-region primers with the SP2 primer drove four PCR rounds on ligated cDNA. TCRdb processed the UMI-ligation and nested PCR reads anew with MiXCR; each CDR3 protein has one entry. Among 130,000 to 150,000 distinct CDR3 sequences listed, roughly 23% were seen once. Sequences were obtained from naive CD4+ T cells from blood. All receptors come from a human donor in good health.

With regard to this clonotype: The junction and the germline gene differ at one end; a read error may be behind it. V usage is TRBV7-7 and J usage is TRBJ2-1; 8 nucleotides line up with TRBD2. Germline CDR1 is SSHAT and CDR2 is FNYEAQ (reference sequence). The CDR3 has 16 amino acids. CDR3 coding DNA: TGTGCTAGCAGCTTAGGTCCAGCGGGGGATTTATATGAGCAGTTCTTC. It specifies CASSLGPAGDLYEQFF.

The gene calls are TRBV9 and TRBJ2-5, with D tentatively TRBD2 (6 bases). Per the germline V gene, CDR1 is SGDLS and CDR2 is YYNGEE. The V end lost 5 bases, the J end lost 5 bases, and 16 bases lay between the germline ends. The length of the CDR3 is 14 residues. The CDR3 bases are TGTGCCAGCAGTACTACCGCGGCGGGGGAGACCCAGTACTTC. It encodes CASSTTAAGETQYF. The full variable domain, its missing parts supplied by reference TRBV9 and TRBJ2-5, is DSGVTQTPKHLITATGQRVTLRCSPRSGDLSVYWYQQSLDQGLQFLIQYYNGEERAKGNILERFSAQQFPDLHSELNLSSLELGDSALYFCASSTTAAGETQYFGPGTRLLVL.

In its sample, this clonotype was seen once. For the CDR3, the DNA is TGCAGTGCTGGAGGATGGGGACAGTTGAACACTGAAGCTTTCTTT. It encodes CSAGGWGQLNTEAFF. V gene TRBV20-1 combines with J gene TRBJ1-1; 7 nucleotides align to TRBD1. Germline V gene sequence: CDR1 DFQATT, CDR2 SNEGSKA (reference sequence). V shed 5 bases and J 0 bases; nucleotides not matched to a gene: 9. The CDR3 runs to 15 residues.

The chain links TRBV18 to TRBJ2-1; the D gene could be TRBD1 or TRBD2 (5 bases each). The CDR3 contains 16 residues. CDR1 is KGHSH, CDR2 LQKENI, per germline. V was trimmed by 3 bases and J by 0 bases, leaving 12 bases between them. CDR3 in amino acids: CASSPAWGSSYNEQFF. CDR3 nucleotides: TGTGCCAGCTCACCGGCTTGGGGGAGCTCCTACAATGAGCAGTTCTTC. The entire variable domain, with the rest obtained from reference TRBV18 and TRBJ2-1, is as follows: NAGVMQNPRHLVRRRGQEARLRCSPMKGHSHVYWYRQLPEEGLKFMVYLQKENIIDESGMPKERFSAEFPKEGPSILRIQQVVRGDSAAYFCASSPAWGSSYNEQFFGPGTRLTVL.

V usage is TRBV5-1 and J usage is TRBJ2-6; D may be TRBD1 (5 bases). The CDR3 runs 19 residues. Germline V gives CDR1 SGHRS, CDR2 YFSETQ. V was clipped by 0 bases and J by 0 bases, with 16 bases between them. The CDR3 reads CASSLDLAHRRSGANVLTF. CDR3 DNA sequence: TGCGCCAGCAGCTTGGACCTGGCGCACAGGCGCTCTGGGGCCAACGTCCTGACTTTC.

This rearrangement joins TRBV6-2 or TRBV6-3 to TRBJ1-1; no firm D call. Looked up from germline, CDR1 is MNHEY and CDR2 is SVGEGT. The CDR3 is made up of 15 amino acids. Trimming cost V 6 bases and J 5 bases, with 19 bases left between them. Here the CDR3 reads CASSPDTRKVTEAFF. The CDR3, as DNA: TGTGCCAGCAGCCCTGACACCCGGAAGGTGACTGAAGCTTTCTTT.

The rearrangement links TRBV6-6 to TRBJ1-2; TRBD1 matches 10 bases. Trimming took 0 bases from V and 12 from J; bases not matched to a gene: 10. Germline V gives CDR1 MNHNY, CDR2 SVGAGI (reference sequence). The CDR3 consists of 15 residues. For the CDR3, the DNA is TGTGCCAGCAGTTACTCGAGGGACAGGGGTCCTCGGGACACCTTC. Translation gives CASSYSRDRGPRDTF.

This clonotype was observed at least ten times. The J gene is TRBJ2-2, the V gene TRBV27, with TRBD2 as a possible D gene (6 bases). CDR1 and CDR2 (germline): MNHEY, SMNVEV (reference sequence). The CDR3 extends over 14 amino acids. V was cut by 5 bases and J by 6 bases, with 13 bases left in between. CDR3 in DNA: TGTGCCAGCAGTAGAAAGACGGGAGCCGGGGAGCTGTTTTTT. Translated: CASSRKTGAGELFF.

The genes are TRBV19 and TRBJ1-1; 8 nucleotides line up with TRBD1. Germline CDR1 reads LNHDA; CDR2 reads SQIVND (reference sequence). V was pared by 5 bases and J by 6 bases, with 8 bases of the junction left unmatched. The CDR3 covers 14 residues. The CDR3 is CASSAQGAMSEAFF. CDR3 DNA: TGTGCCAGTAGTGCCCAGGGGGCGATGTCTGAAGCTTTCTTT.

The V gene is TRBV20-1, the J gene TRBJ2-4; a possible D gene is TRBD1 (6 bases). Germline values: CDR1 DFQATT, CDR2 SNEGSKA (reference sequence). The CDR3 contains 13 residues. V lost 7 bases, J lost 8 bases, and 18 bases lay in between. CDR3 in amino acids: CSVGGGRADIQYF. The CDR3 coding sequence is TGCAGTGTTGGGGGCGGCAGGGCGGACATTCAGTACTTC.

This clonotype was seen a few times. The chain uses TRBV27 and TRBJ2-7; perhaps TRBD2 as D (6 bases). The CDR3 length is 15 residues. Trimming took off 6 bases at V and 6 bases at J, with 21 bases between the two ends. Per germline, CDR1 MNHEY and CDR2 SMNVEV (reference sequence). In nucleotides, the CDR3 is TGTGCCAGCAGGAGCAGCGGGCGGGGCGGCGGCGAGCAGTACTTC. Amino acid sequence: CASRSSGRGGGEQYF.

V and J are TRBV7-2 and TRBJ1-1; the match to TRBD1 covers 11 bases. The V gene end was trimmed by 3 bases and the J gene end by 4 bases; junction bases not matched to a gene: 4. CDR3 length: 15 residues. Per the germline V gene, CDR1 is SGHTA and CDR2 is FQGNSA. The CDR3 loop reads CASSFFGTGGTEAFF. CDR3 nucleotides: TGTGCCAGCAGCTTTTTTGGGACAGGGGGCACTGAAGCTTTCTTT.

This clonotype has ten or more counts. The chain employs TRBV28 and TRBJ2-1, with 12 bases that match TRBD2. The V gene end was trimmed by 0 bases and the J gene end by 9 bases; junction bases not matched to a gene: 3. CDR3 size: 15 residues. Germline V gene lookup returns CDR1 MDHEN and CDR2 SYDVKM. The CDR3 is CASSLWTSGSIEQFF. The DNA of the CDR3 is TGTGCCAGCAGTTTATGGACTAGCGGGAGTATTGAGCAGTTCTTC.

This chain joins TRBV5-6 and TRBJ2-7, with 7 positions matching TRBD1. The CDR3 has 14 residues. CDR1 SGHDT and CDR2 YYEEEE come from the germline V gene. The trim removed 3 bases at V and 6 bases at J, leaving 9 bases unmatched. This CDR3 is CASSYQQGKGEQYF. The CDR3 DNA follows: TGTGCCAGCAGCTATCAACAGGGGAAGGGCGAGCAGTACTTC.

This clonotype was counted only a few times. The V gene is TRBV10-3, the J gene TRBJ1-1, with TRBD1 matching over 7 bases. CDR3 length: 15 residues. The ends lost 2 bases at V and 4 bases at J; junction bases unmatched: 7. CDR1 is ENHRY and CDR2 is SYGVKD in the germline V gene. The CDR3 spells CAISEGLRGPTEAFF. CDR3 DNA: TGTGCCATCAGTGAGGGTCTGAGGGGGCCCACTGAAGCTTTCTTT.

This clonotype was observed at least ten times. The J gene is TRBJ2-3, the V gene TRBV29-1; 10 positions match TRBD2. Germline values: CDR1 SQVTM, CDR2 ANQGSEA. J was trimmed by 3 bases and V by 8 bases; bases with no gene match: 5. The CDR3 has 13 amino acids. The CDR3 sequence is CSLSGRITDTQYF. As DNA, the CDR3 is TGCAGCCTTAGCGGGAGGATAACAGATACGCAGTATTTT.

Here the CDR3 DNA reads TGTGCCACCAGCAGAGGGAGGTTCGGAGGGCAGGTGGGTGAAGCTTTCTTT. It yields the protein CATSRGRFGGQVGEAFF. The chain joins TRBV15 to TRBJ1-1, with unresolved D. Germline values: CDR1 LNHNV, CDR2 YYDKDF (reference sequence). Trimming stripped 1 base from V and 7 bases from J, with 22 bases between. The CDR3 contains 17 residues.

J is TRBJ2-3 and V is TRBV19; 16 bases agree with TRBD2. The germline V gene has CDR1 LNHDA and CDR2 SQIVND (reference sequence). The CDR3 runs to 15 residues. Losses at the gene ends were 4 bases for V and 7 bases for J; bases not matched to a gene: 2. As DNA, the CDR3 is TGTGCCAGTAGTAAGGGACTAGCGGGAGGGAATACGCAGTATTTT. Translation gives CASSKGLAGGNTQYF.

The V call is TRBV4-1, the J call TRBJ2-2; possibly TRBD1 or TRBD2 for D (6 bases each). Trimming left V 3 bases short and J 0 bases short, with 11 bases between. CDR1 is MGHRA, CDR2 YSYEKL, per germline. This CDR3 has 16 amino acids. The CDR3 sequence is CASSQGRGPNTGELFF. The CDR3 DNA is TGCGCCAGCAGCCAGGGTCGGGGGCCGAACACCGGGGAGCTGTTTTTT.

This chain joins TRBV30 and TRBJ2-2; D not certain. CDR1 GTSNPN and CDR2 SVGIG come from the germline V gene (reference sequence). CDR3 length: 13 amino acids. V was trimmed by 0 bases and J by 4 bases, leaving 6 bases between them. CDR3 DNA: TGTGCCTGGAGTGTAGCCCCCACCGGGGAGCTGTTTTTT. This encodes CAWSVAPTGELFF.

The chain uses TRBV25-1 and TRBJ2-5, with D unclear. Germline CDR1 is MGHDK and CDR2 is SYGVNS. V shed 5 bases and J shed 5 bases, with 12 bases lying between them. The CDR3 is made up of 13 amino acids. The CDR3 region is CASSSASSETQYF. The CDR3 DNA sequence: TGTGCCAGCAGTTCGGCAAGTTCGGAGACCCAGTACTTC.

V gene TRBV20-1 combines with J gene TRBJ2-1, with 8 bases identical to TRBD2. The length of the CDR3 is 16 residues. CDR1 is DFQATT, CDR2 SNEGSKA, per germline (reference sequence). The junction had 12 bases not matched to a gene; V was cut back by 1 base and J by 7 bases. The CDR3 loop is CSARGGTVAGWNEQFF. CDR3 DNA sequence: TGCAGTGCTAGAGGGGGCACGGTAGCGGGATGGAATGAGCAGTTCTTC.

The chain uses TRBV9 and TRBJ2-1, with D possibly matching TRBD2 (6 bases). CDR1 is SGDLS and CDR2 is YYNGEE in the germline V gene. The germline V and J ends were trimmed by 0 bases and 7 bases, with 17 bases remaining between them. The CDR3 length is 16 residues. The CDR3, as DNA: TGTGCCAGCAGCGTAGTTGGGGACCCCGGAGGGAATGAGCAGTTCTTC. This codes for CASSVVGDPGGNEQFF.

The V and J genes are TRBV7-9 and TRBJ2-7, with 9 bases aligning to TRBD2. In germline, CDR1 is SEHNR, CDR2 FQNEAQ (reference sequence). The CDR3 has 16 amino acids. V trimming: 5 bases; J trimming: 4 bases; junction bases outside the gene matches: 12. The chain's CDR3 is CASSPTRLAEPYEQYF. The CDR3 DNA reads as TGTGCCAGCAGCCCAACCCGACTAGCGGAGCCTTACGAGCAGTACTTC.

This clonotype was detected once. The chain employs TRBV10-3 and TRBJ1-6; TRBD1 matches at 7 bases. V lost 0 bases to trimming and J lost 7 bases; unmatched junction nucleotides: 3. Germline V lookup: CDR1 ENHRY, CDR2 SYGVKD. The CDR3 runs 15 residues. The CDR3: CAISESGQANSPLHF. CDR3 coding DNA: TGTGCCATCAGTGAGTCAGGACAGGCAAATTCACCCCTCCACTTT.

In its sample, this clonotype was seen many times. The CDR3 DNA is TGTGCCAGCAGTCCGACTATCGGGACTAGCGGGAACTCCTACGAGCAGTACTTC. Amino acids: CASSPTIGTSGNSYEQYF. J is TRBJ2-7 and V is TRBV27; TRBD2 matches at 13 bases. Germline CDR1 and CDR2: MNHEY and SMNVEV (reference sequence). Trimming at V came to 5 bases and at J to 0 bases, leaving 10 bases not matched to a gene. The CDR3 loop spans 18 amino acids.

This clonotype was observed a few times. The J gene is TRBJ2-3, the V gene TRBV27, with D tentatively TRBD1 or TRBD2 (5 bases each). The CDR3 loop spans 12 amino acids. The ends were cut back, 6 bases at V and 7 bases at J, with 11 bases in the middle. Germline V CDR1 and CDR2: MNHEY, SMNVEV (reference sequence). This CDR3 reads CASRWGSNTQYF. CDR3 sequence (DNA): TGTGCCAGCAGGTGGGGGAGTAATACGCAGTATTTT.

This chain joins TRBV7-9 and TRBJ2-3, with 10 nucleotides matching TRBD1. The CDR3 has 17 amino acids. Per the germline V gene, CDR1 is SEHNR and CDR2 is FQNEAQ (reference sequence). V was pared by 6 bases and J by 3 bases, with 12 bases of the junction left unmatched. As DNA, the CDR3 is TGTGCCAGCAGACATTCAACCGGGACAGGGGAGACAGATACGCAGTATTTT. Protein product: CASRHSTGTGETDTQYF. Complete variable domain (other parts from reference TRBV7-9 and TRBJ2-3): DTGVSQNPRHKITKRGQNVTFRCDPISEHNRLYWYRQTLGQGPEFLTYFQNEAQLEKSRLLSDRFSAERPKGSFSTLEIQRTEQGDSAMYLCASRHSTGTGETDTQYFGPGTRLTVL.